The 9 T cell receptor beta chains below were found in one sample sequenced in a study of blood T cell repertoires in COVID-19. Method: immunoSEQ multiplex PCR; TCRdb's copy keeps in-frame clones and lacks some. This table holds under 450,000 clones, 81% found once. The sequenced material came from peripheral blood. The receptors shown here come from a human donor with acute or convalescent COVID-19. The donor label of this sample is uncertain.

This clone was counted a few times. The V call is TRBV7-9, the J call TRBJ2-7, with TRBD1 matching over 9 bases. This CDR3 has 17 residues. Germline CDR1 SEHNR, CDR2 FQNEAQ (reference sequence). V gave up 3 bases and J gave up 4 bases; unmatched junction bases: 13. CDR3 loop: CASSFRTHGQGTYEQYF. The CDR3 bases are TGTGCCAGCAGCTTCCGAACCCACGGACAGGGGACTTACGAGCAGTACTTC.

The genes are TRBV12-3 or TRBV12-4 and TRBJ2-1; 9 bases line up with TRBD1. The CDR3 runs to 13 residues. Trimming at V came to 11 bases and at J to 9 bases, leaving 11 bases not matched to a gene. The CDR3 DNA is TGTGCCGGGAAAACAGGGGGCTGGGGTGAGCAGTTCTTC. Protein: CAGKTGGWGEQFF.

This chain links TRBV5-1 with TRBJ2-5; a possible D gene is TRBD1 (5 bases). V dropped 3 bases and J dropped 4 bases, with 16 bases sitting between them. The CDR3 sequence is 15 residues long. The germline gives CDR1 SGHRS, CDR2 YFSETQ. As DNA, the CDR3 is TGCGCCAGCAGCTATAATATCAGGGCGCGAGAGACCCAGTACTTC. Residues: CASSYNIRARETQYF.

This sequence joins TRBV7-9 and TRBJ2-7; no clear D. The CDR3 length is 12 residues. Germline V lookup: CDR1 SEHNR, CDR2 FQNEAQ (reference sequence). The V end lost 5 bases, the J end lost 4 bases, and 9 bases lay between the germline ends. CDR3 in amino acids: CASSRLPYEQYF. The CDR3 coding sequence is TGTGCCAGCAGCCGACTTCCTTACGAGCAGTACTTC.

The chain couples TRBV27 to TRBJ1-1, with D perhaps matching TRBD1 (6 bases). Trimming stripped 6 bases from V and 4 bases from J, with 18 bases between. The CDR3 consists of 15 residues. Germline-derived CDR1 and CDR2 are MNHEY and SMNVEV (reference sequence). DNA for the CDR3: TGTGCCAGCAGCCCTGCGAGGGGGGGCGGCACTGAAGCTTTCTTT. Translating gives CASSPARGGGTEAFF.

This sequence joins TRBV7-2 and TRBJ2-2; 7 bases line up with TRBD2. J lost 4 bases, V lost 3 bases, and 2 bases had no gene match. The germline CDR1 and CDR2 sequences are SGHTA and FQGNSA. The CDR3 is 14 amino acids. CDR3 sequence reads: CASSFGGGTGELFF. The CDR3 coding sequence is TGTGCCAGCAGCTTCGGCGGGGGCACCGGGGAGCTGTTTTTT.

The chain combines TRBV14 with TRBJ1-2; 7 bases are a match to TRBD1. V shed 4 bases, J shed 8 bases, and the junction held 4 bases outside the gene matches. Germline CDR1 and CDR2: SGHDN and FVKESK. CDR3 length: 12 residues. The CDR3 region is CASSRDRRGYTF. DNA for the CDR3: TGTGCCAGCAGCCGGGACAGAAGGGGCTACACCTTC.

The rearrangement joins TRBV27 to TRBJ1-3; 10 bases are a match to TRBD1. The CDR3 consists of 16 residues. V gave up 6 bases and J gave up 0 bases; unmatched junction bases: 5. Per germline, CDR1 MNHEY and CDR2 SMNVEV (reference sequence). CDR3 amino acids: CASSRQGANSGNTIYF. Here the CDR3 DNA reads TGTGCCAGCAGCCGACAGGGGGCCAACTCTGGAAACACCATATATTTT.

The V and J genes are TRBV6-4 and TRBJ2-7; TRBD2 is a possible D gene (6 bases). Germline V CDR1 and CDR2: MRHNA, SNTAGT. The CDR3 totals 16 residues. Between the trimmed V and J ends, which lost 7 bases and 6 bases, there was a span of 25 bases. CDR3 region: CASIRTGDTAPGEQYF. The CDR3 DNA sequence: TGTGCCAGCATCAGAACGGGGGATACGGCTCCCGGCGAGCAGTACTTC.